What follows is one TCR beta chain and its context. The antigen this receptor binds is unknown. Base quality data are lacking; no much larger clone is found one base away. Samples from volunteer blood donors who had recovered from COVID-19 were contributed by a second Seattle source. Collaborating institutions collected whole blood in K2EDTA tubes following their own protocols. Collaborator samples were shipped for TCRbeta analysis as frozen whole blood, isolated PBMCs, or DNA extracted from either sample type. The sample is drawn from a study of blood T cell repertoires in COVID-19 (dated by TCRdb to the early 2020s). Study-wide context: Samples from collaborators originated in the United States, Italy and Spain and spanned both the acute and convalescent phases of COVID-19. The repertoires were released in a freely available public database meant as a resource for research on the immune response to SARS-CoV-2. Where HLA class I and class II types were available, the types were taken from metadata supplied by the sample provider, not from assay-based typing. The samples were drawn from the first 160 participants of the ongoing ImmuneRACE study and from 1,200 or so subjects provided by 6 global collaborators. Sample metadata almost always included a de-identified subject ID, COVID-19 status, age in years and sex. The material from the prospective study consisted of cDNA or gDNA derived from T cells, B-cell-depleted T cells, or PBMCs. Deeply sampled blood TCRbeta repertoires from subjects exposed to, actively infected with, or recovered from COVID-19 were included in the dataset.

The research as a whole found: How much clinical and demographic metadata was included differed by source and by participant, and the metadata was provided uncurated.

As encoded in the germline V gene, CDR1 is MDHEN while CDR2 is SYDVKM. Its CDR3 holds 15 amino acids, cysteine through phenylalanine. Of all the DNA, just the CDR3 is kept, 45 bases in frame from base 1. Trimming at the junction amounts to 10 bases on V and 4 bases on J, and the germline ends lie 22 bases apart. TCRbeta CDR3 regions were amplified from genomic DNA using the immunoSEQ Assay, a bias-controlled multiplex PCR. The study's processing was this. Nucleated cell counts per sample were estimated from amplification of reference gene primers within the assay. Sequence reads were collapsed and filtered to measure the absolute abundance of every unique TCRbeta CDR3 rearrangement. For each sample, productive Simpson clonality was calculated as the square root of Simpson's diversity index over productive rearrangements. TCRdb obtained this table from immuneACCESS and retained in-frame rearrangements with V and J assigned. These tables miss some clones; where compared with another copy, unresolved V genes account for less than half of the shortfall, and the remainder is unexplained. That table supplies the V and J calls and clone size; D and trimming were determined from the DNA. In all, the sample holds about 170,000 clones, and over 70% of those were seen once. Clones ranked in the top ten supply around 19% of the sample.

The sequencing input was peripheral blood. The TCR was taken from a woman aged 70-85 years who had recovered from COVID-19. Recombination connected TRBV28 to TRBJ1-1; possibly the D gene is TRBD1, per 5 matching bases. The bases read TGTGCCACCACCCGCCAGGGTGGGGTTGGCACTGAAGCTTTCTTT. Translated, this gives CATTRQGGVGTEAFF.